This record looks at one T cell receptor beta chain sequence and its context. This clone was observed at least ten times. Its recognized antigen is unknown. No base quality information exists; no much larger clone differs at one position. The data were taken from a study of metastatic and nonmetastatic thyroid tumors (dated by TCRdb to between 2020 and 2021). Looking at the study overall: Repertoires were compared across peripheral blood and tumor or nodule tissue samples from malignant and benign thyroid patients. Here is what the overall study found, with its caveats: TCR beta diversity was reported as significantly higher in malignant tumors than in benign nodules, in both blood and tumor samples.

The CDR3 runs 17 amino acids, cysteine and phenylalanine included. Only CDR3 DNA is held: 51 bases, read in frame from base 1. The V and J ends are trimmed by 1 base and 10 bases, leaving 22 bases between them. Via the germline V gene, CDR1 is SGHNT and CDR2 YENEEA. The library was prepared using PCR. Sequenced using an Illumina HiSeq 4000. High-throughput sequencing was used to profile the TCR beta-chain CDR3 region of each patient. The published analysis was carried out like this. The researchers built a classifier to tell apart papillary thyroid cancer patients with distant metastasis, based on CDR3 differences among clinicopathological groups. The Shannon index was used to assess repertoire diversity, and the Morisita-Horn index was used to assess tumor-blood repertoire similarity. TCRdb passed the public sequencing reads through fastp at Q25 and MiXCR, retaining productive beta sequences. These V and J calls originate from TCRdb's pipeline instead of the authors' own analysis. The sample includes some 34,000 clones, with around 20% observed a single time. The ten largest clonotypes hold 15% to 18% of the sample.

Before undergoing thyroid surgery, none of the patients had been given any kind of treatment. Patient clinical samples collected from the early 2010s to the late 2010s were retrospectively analysed using T-cell receptor beta sequencing. The chain is assembled from TRBV11-3 and TRBJ1-4; possibly the D gene is TRBD1, per 5 matching bases. The sequence was obtained from a female donor with papillary thyroid cancer or a benign thyroid nodule (not recorded which). Some clones in this sample may be carry-over from other donors' samples. The sequenced sample consisted of blood. CDR3 region: CASSLGVVGTRDGKLFF. The bases read TGTGCCAGCAGCTTAGGGGTGGTGGGGACGCGTGACGGAAAACTGTTTTTT.